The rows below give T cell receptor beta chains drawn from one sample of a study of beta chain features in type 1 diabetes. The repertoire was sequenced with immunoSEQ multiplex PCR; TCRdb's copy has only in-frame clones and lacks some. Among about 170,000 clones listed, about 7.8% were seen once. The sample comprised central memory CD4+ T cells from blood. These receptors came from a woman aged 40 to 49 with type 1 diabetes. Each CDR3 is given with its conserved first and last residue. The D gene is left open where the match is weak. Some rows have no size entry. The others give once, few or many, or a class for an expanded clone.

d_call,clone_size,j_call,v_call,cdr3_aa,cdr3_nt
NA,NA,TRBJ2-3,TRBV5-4,CASRRASNTDTQYF,TGTGCCAGCAGGAGGGCCTCCAACACAGATACGCAGTATTTT
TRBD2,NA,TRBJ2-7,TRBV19,CASSIGGGTTREQYF,TGTGCCAGTAGTATTGGCGGGGGGACCACGAGGGAGCAGTACTTC
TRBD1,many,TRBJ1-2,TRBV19,CASSKEGASYTF,TGTGCCAGTAGTAAGGAGGGGGCAAGCTACACCTTC
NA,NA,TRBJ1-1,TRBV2,CASSVSSGARGTEAFF,TGTGCCAGCAGTGTTAGCTCAGGGGCGCGGGGGACTGAAGCTTTCTTT
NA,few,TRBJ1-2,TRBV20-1,CSATGFYGYTF,TGCAGTGCTACAGGGTTCTATGGCTACACCTTC
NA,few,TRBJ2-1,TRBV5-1,CASSSPGGRFF,TGCGCCAGCAGCTCGCCGGGGGGCCGGTTCTTC
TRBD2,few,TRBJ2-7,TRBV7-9,CASSIGLAAYEQYF,TGTGCCAGCAGCATAGGACTAGCGGCATACGAGCAGTACTTC
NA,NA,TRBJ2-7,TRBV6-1,CASSEISGVPYEQYF,TGTGCCAGCAGTGAAATCTCAGGGGTTCCCTACGAGCAGTACTTC
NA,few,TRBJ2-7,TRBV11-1,CASSPRSRVYEQYF,TGTGCCAGCAGCCCCCGGAGCAGGGTCTACGAGCAGTACTTC
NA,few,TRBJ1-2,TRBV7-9,CASSLASGRNYGYTF,TGTGCCAGCAGCTTAGCGAGCGGTCGTAACTATGGCTACACCTTC
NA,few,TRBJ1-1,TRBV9,CASSVTGGTEAFF,TGTGCCAGCAGCGTAACTGGTGGCACTGAAGCTTTCTTT
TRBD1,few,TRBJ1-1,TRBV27,CASSSGQGWRGTEAFF,TGTGCCAGCAGTTCTGGACAGGGTTGGAGGGGCACTGAAGCTTTCTTT
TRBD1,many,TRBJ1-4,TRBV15,CATSKGQGATNEKLFF,TGTGCCACCAGCAAGGGACAGGGGGCAACTAATGAAAAACTGTTTTTT
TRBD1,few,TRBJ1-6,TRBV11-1,CASSGQGQLNSPLHF,TGTGCCAGCAGTGGACAGGGACAGCTAAATTCACCCCTCCACTTT
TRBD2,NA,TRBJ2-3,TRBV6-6,CASSYGLAGGADTQYF,TGTGCCAGCAGTTACGGACTAGCGGGGGGGGCAGATACGCAGTATTTT
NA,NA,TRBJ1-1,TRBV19,CASRNLRRSEAFF,TGTGCCAGTAGGAACCTCAGGAGGAGTGAAGCTTTCTTT
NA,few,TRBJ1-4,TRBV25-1,CASSELGAGEEKLFF,TGTGCCAGCAGTGAACTGGGGGCAGGGGAGGAAAAACTGTTTTTT
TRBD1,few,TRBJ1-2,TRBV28,CASSLDRVTYGYTF,TGTGCCAGCAGTCTCGACAGGGTGACCTATGGCTACACCTTC
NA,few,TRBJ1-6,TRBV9,CASSVIDKPPLHF,TGTGCCAGCAGCGTAATCGACAAACCACCCCTCCACTTT
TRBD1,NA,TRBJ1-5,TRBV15,CATSPTGGRNQPQHF,TGTGCCACCAGCCCGACAGGGGGCCGCAATCAGCCCCAGCATTTT
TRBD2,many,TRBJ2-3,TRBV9,CASRAGTSGTDTQYF,TGTGCCAGCAGAGCCGGGACTAGCGGCACAGATACGCAGTATTTT
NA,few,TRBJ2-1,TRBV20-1,CSAGARGEQFF,TGCAGTGCGGGGGCGCGCGGTGAGCAGTTCTTC
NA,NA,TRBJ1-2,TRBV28,CASSVQVNYGYTF,TGTGCCAGCAGTGTACAGGTTAACTATGGCTACACCTTC
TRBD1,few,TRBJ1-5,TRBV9,CASSTTGDQPQHF,TGTGCCAGCAGTACTACAGGGGATCAGCCCCAGCATTTT
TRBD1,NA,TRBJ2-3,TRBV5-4,CASSVDRGVVDTQYF,TGTGCCAGCAGCGTCGACAGGGGGGTTGTCGATACGCAGTATTTT
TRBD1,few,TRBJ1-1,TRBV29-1,CSVGTGRRNTEAFF,TGCAGCGTGGGGACAGGGCGGAGGAACACTGAAGCTTTCTTT
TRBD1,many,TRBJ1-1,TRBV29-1,CSVRQGNTEAFF,TGCAGCGTTCGACAGGGTAACACTGAAGCTTTCTTT
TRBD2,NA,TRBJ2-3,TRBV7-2,CASSSLLAASTDTQYF,TGTGCCAGCAGCTCCCTCCTAGCGGCTAGCACAGATACGCAGTATTTT
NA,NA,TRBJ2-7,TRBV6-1,CASSEFIEQYF,TGTGCCAGCAGTGAATTTATCGAGCAGTACTTC
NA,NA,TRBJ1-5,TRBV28,CASSLGSNQPQHF,TGTGCCAGCAGCCTCGGGAGCAATCAGCCCCAGCATTTT
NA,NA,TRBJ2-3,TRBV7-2,CASSLRGSTDTQYF,TGTGCCAGCAGCCTCCGGGGATCCACAGATACGCAGTATTTT
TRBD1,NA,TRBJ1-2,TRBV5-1,CASSPRDRDGYTF,TGCGCCAGCAGCCCCCGGGACAGGGATGGCTACACCTTC
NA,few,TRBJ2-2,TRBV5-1,CASSLAELGGVGATGELFF,TGCGCCAGCAGCTTGGCCGAACTAGGGGGGGTAGGAGCCACCGGGGAGCTGTTTTTT
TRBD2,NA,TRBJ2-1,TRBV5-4,CASSSSSGSGEQFF,TGTGCCAGCAGCTCCTCGAGCGGGAGTGGTGAGCAGTTCTTC
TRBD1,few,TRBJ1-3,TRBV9,CASSPGQRPTIYF,TGTGCCAGCAGTCCGGGACAGCGTCCAACCATATATTTT
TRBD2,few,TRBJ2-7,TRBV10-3,CAISQGLAGGPYEQYF,TGTGCCATCAGCCAGGGACTAGCGGGGGGGCCCTACGAGCAGTACTTC
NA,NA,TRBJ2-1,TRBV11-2,CASSGENYEQFF,TGTGCCAGCAGCGGAGAAAACTATGAGCAGTTCTTC
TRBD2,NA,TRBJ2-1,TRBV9,CASSVAPSGRGNNEQFF,TGTGCCAGCAGCGTAGCGCCAAGCGGGAGAGGTAACAATGAGCAGTTCTTC
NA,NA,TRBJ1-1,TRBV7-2,CASSLASQYTEAFF,TGTGCCAGCAGCTTAGCCTCTCAGTACACTGAAGCTTTCTTT
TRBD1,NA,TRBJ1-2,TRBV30,CAWSGTGAGGYTF,TGTGCCTGGAGCGGGACAGGGGCAGGTGGCTACACCTTC
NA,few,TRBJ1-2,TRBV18,CASSPGRDNGYTF,TGTGCCAGCTCACCAGGCAGGGATAATGGCTACACCTTC
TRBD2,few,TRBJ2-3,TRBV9,CASTRDYTDTQYF,TGTGCCAGCACCAGGGACTACACAGATACGCAGTATTTT
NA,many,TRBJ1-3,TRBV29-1,CSVGGDAGNTIYF,TGCAGCGTTGGGGGGGACGCTGGAAACACCATATATTTT
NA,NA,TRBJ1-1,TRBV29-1,CSVTGTLMNTEAFF,TGCAGCGTTACCGGGACACTGATGAACACTGAAGCTTTCTTT
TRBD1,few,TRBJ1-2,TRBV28,CASSAETGGAEKNGYTF,TGTGCCAGCAGTGCCGAGACAGGGGGCGCCGAAAAGAATGGCTACACCTTC
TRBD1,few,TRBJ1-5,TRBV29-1,CSAGQGNQPQHF,TGCAGCGCTGGACAGGGCAATCAGCCCCAGCATTTT
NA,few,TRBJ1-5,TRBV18,CASSSQGTSNQPQHF,TGTGCCAGCTCTAGTCAGGGTACTAGCAATCAGCCCCAGCATTTT
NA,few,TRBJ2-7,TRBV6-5,CASSGGGYEQYF,TGTGCCAGCAGCGGAGGCGGCTACGAGCAGTACTTC
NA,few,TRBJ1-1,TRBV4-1,CASSPGLYEAFF,TGCGCCAGCAGCCCGGGACTGTATGAAGCTTTCTTT
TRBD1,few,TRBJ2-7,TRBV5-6,CASSLMTGIYEQYF,TGTGCCAGCAGCTTGATGACAGGGATCTACGAGCAGTACTTC
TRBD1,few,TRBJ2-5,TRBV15,CATSSRGRETQYF,TGTGCCACCAGCTCGAGGGGGCGAGAGACCCAGTACTTC
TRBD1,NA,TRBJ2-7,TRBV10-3,CAISEGDRGHSYEQYF,TGTGCCATCAGTGAGGGGGACAGGGGGCACTCCTACGAGCAGTACTTC
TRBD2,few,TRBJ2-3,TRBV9,CASSPRLAGGAGTDTQYF,TGTGCCAGCAGCCCCAGACTAGCGGGAGGGGCGGGCACAGATACGCAGTATTTT
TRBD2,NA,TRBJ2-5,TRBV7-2,CASSAQRGYQETQYF,TGTGCCAGCAGCGCCCAGCGGGGGTACCAAGAGACCCAGTACTTC